Listed here is a single TCR beta chain. Antigen: not known. Using immunoSEQ multiplex PCR, the repertoire was profiled, and TCRdb retains in-frame clones only, with some absent. The sample holds about 2.5 million clones, just under 95% seen once. The ends lost 4 bases at V and 3 bases at J; junction bases unmatched: 9. The length of the CDR3 is 17 residues. The germline V gene has CDR1 SEHNR and CDR2 FQNEAQ (reference sequence). This entry is derived from a study of shared clonotypes between healthy human individuals. Study observations and caveats: Several donors held about 5% of naive CD4 clonotypes in common. The study found lower generation probabilities in non-shared clonotypes than in those shared by all four donors.

Specimen: naive CD4+ T cells from PBMCs. Subset described: CD45RA+ positively selected. The receptor was isolated from a young man in good health. Some clones in this sample may be carry-over from other donors' samples. The genes are TRBV7-9 and TRBJ2-3; TRBD2 matches 11 bases. The CDR3 region has the DNA TGTGCCAGCAGCTGGGGACTAACTAGCGGGAGTACAGATACGCAGTATTTT. Amino acids: CASSWGLTSGSTDTQYF.